This note documents a single TCR beta chain sequence. CDR1 is SGHNT, CDR2 YYREEE, per germline (reference sequence). The V and J ends lost 4 bases and 4 bases respectively, with 10 bases between them. The CDR3 loop spans 13 amino acids. These data originate in a study of T cell responses to AZD1222 COVID-19 vaccine. The repertoire was sequenced with immunoSEQ multiplex PCR; TCRdb's copy has only in-frame clones and lacks some. The table lists roughly 130,000 clones, about 91% of them singletons, with approximately 2.1% in the top ten. Sample: peripheral blood, taken on day 0 of AZD1222 vaccination. J is TRBJ2-3 and V is TRBV5-4; possibly TRBD2 for D (7 bases). This TCR came from an adult in good health. The CDR3 DNA reads TGTGCCAGCAGCGGGGGGGCCTCAGATACGCAGTATTTT. Translating gives CASSGGASDTQYF.